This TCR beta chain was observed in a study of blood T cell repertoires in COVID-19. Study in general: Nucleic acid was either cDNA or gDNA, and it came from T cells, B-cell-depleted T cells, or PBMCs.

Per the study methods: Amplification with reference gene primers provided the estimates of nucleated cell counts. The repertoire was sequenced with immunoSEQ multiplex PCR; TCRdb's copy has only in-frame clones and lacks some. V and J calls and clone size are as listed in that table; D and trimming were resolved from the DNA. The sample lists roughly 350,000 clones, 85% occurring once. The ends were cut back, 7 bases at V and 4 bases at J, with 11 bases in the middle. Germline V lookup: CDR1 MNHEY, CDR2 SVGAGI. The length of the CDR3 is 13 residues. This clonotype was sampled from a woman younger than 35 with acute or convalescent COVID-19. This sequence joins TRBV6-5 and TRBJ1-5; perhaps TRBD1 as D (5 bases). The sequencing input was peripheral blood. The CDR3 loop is CASTQDRNQPQHF. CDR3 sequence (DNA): TGTGCCAGCACCCAAGACAGAAATCAGCCCCAGCATTTT.